These 20 T cell receptor beta chains originate from one sample sequenced in a study of patients and donors after allogeneic stem cell transplantation. Each CDR3 protein is one row after TCRdb ran MiXCR on the RT-PCR reads. The table records 410,000 or so distinct CDR3 sequences, approximately 16% of them present only once. The material sequenced was blood, either unsorted or a sorted T cell fraction (not recorded which). These receptors were collected from a human donor who was either an allogeneic HSCT recipient or a stem cell or donor lymphocyte infusion donor (not recorded which). It is not recorded whose cells these are; they may come from a transplant donor.

As regards this clonotype: A much larger clone sits a single nucleotide away, making a read error possible. The V gene is TRBV12-3 or TRBV12-4, the J gene TRBJ2-7, with D tentatively TRBD2 (5 bases). The CDR3 totals 14 residues. Trimming shortened V by 4 bases and J by 0 bases, and 10 bases separated the two germline ends. CDR3 sequence (DNA): TGTGCCAGCAGTTCGGACTGGGGCTCCTACGAGCAGTACTTC. Protein sequence: CASSSDWGSYEQYF.

The CDR3 region is CASSPQTGGYGAQYF. CDR3 nucleotides: TGTGCCAGCAGCCCTCAGACTGGGGGGTACGGGGCCCAGTACTTC. J is TRBJ2-5 and V is TRBV7-2, with a tentative D call TRBD2 (6 bases). The V gene lost 5 bases and the J gene lost 9 bases, with 22 bases spanning the gap. This CDR3 comprises 15 residues. The V gene's germline CDR1 is SGHTA and CDR2 FQGNSA.

The J gene is TRBJ2-2, the V gene TRBV12-3 or TRBV12-4; no clear D gene. The CDR3 has 15 residues. V shed 5 bases and J shed 9 bases, with 19 bases lying between them. The CDR3 DNA reads as TGTGCCAGCAGTCCGACCCGGGTCGCAAACCGGGAGCTGTTTTTT. Its protein is CASSPTRVANRELFF.

Only a few counts were recorded for this clonotype. The V and J genes are TRBV20-1 and TRBJ1-1; D is ambiguous. The CDR3 has 12 residues. The V end was cut by 4 bases, the J end by 1 base, with 7 bases between. Per the germline V gene, CDR1 is DFQATT and CDR2 is SNEGSKA (reference sequence). The CDR3 region is CSATSRNTEAFF. The DNA of the CDR3 is TGCAGTGCTACCTCAAGGAACACTGAAGCTTTCTTT.

This clonotype was recorded a few times. The CDR3 DNA reads as TGTGCCAGCTCACCGGGACTACCCGCCGTGAACGAGCAGTACTTC. Its translation is CASSPGLPAVNEQYF. The chain links TRBV18 to TRBJ2-7; 7 bases match TRBD2. Germline assignment: CDR1 KGHSH and CDR2 LQKENI. V lost 3 bases, J lost 5 bases, and 10 bases stayed unmatched. CDR3 length equals 15 residues.

The genes are TRBV10-3 and TRBJ1-5; D is ambiguous. The germline V and J ends were trimmed by 1 base and 5 bases, with 6 bases remaining between them. CDR3 length: 13 amino acids. From germline, CDR1 is ENHRY and CDR2 SYGVKD. The CDR3 sequence: CAISEFRDQPQHF. Here the CDR3 DNA reads TGTGCCATCAGTGAGTTTAGGGATCAGCCCCAGCATTTT.

This chain uses TRBV20-1 with TRBJ2-3, with 8 bases identical to TRBD2. V dropped 2 bases and J dropped 13; count of bases not matched to a gene: 11. CDR3 size: 13 residues. Germline-derived CDR1 and CDR2 are DFQATT and SNEGSKA (reference sequence). The CDR3 here is CSARRGQREPKYF. The CDR3 nucleotides are TGCAGTGCTAGAAGGGGTCAGCGGGAGCCCAAGTATTTT.

This clonotype was detected a few times. J is TRBJ2-5 and V is TRBV6-5, with D hard to call. Germline V CDR1 and CDR2: MNHEY, SVGAGI. There are 17 residues in the CDR3. The ends were cut back, 0 bases at V and 5 bases at J, with 19 bases in the middle. CDR3 in amino acids: CASSYSSFRTRMETQYF. CDR3 DNA sequence: TGTGCCAGCAGTTACTCGAGTTTCCGGACCAGGATGGAGACCCAGTACTTC.

V is TRBV21-1 and J is TRBJ1-4; the table gives TRBD1 as D, unverified against the DNA. TRBV21-1 is noted as a pseudogene. This CDR3 has 19 residues. The CDR3 DNA reads as TGTGCCAGCAGCAAAGGGAGGAGGCACAGGGTTGCAACTAATGAAAAACTGTTTTTT. Its translation: CASSKGRRHRVATNEKLFF.

J is TRBJ1-3 and V is TRBV20-1; D is ambiguous. Germline V gives CDR1 DFQATT, CDR2 SNEGSKA (reference sequence). The CDR3 spans 14 residues. Trimming removed 1 base at V and 0 bases at J, with 7 bases between. CDR3 amino acids: CSARGRSSGNTIYF. In nucleotides, the CDR3 is TGCAGTGCTAGAGGGCGTAGCTCTGGAAACACCATATATTTT.

This clonotype was counted between two and nine times. The chain combines TRBV7-6 with TRBJ1-4, with D possibly matching TRBD1 (5 bases). This CDR3 comprises 14 residues. The germline V and J ends were trimmed by 5 bases and 8 bases, with 15 bases remaining between them. CDR1 is SGHVS and CDR2 is FNYEAQ in the germline V gene. The chain's CDR3 is CASSRDYGKEKLFF. Here the CDR3 DNA reads TGTGCCAGCAGCCGGGACTACGGGAAAGAAAAACTGTTTTTT.

This clonotype was observed a few times. The chain carries TRBV20-1 and TRBJ2-1; D ambiguous. Germline values: CDR1 DFQATT, CDR2 SNEGSKA (reference sequence). V gave up 3 bases and J gave up 5 bases, with 17 bases separating them. This CDR3 is 15 amino acids long. The DNA for the CDR3 is TGCAGTGCTAGTCCAGGAGTAGCCCGGAACAATGAGCAGTTCTTC. Amino acid sequence: CSASPGVARNNEQFF.

This clonotype has a handful of counts. The V gene is TRBV7-9, the J gene TRBJ1-4; 11 bases are shared with TRBD1. Trimming at V came to 2 bases and at J to 10 bases, leaving 6 bases not matched to a gene. The CDR3 spans 15 residues. Germline lookup yields CDR1 SEHNR and CDR2 FQNEAQ (reference sequence). The CDR3 region has the DNA TGTGCCAGCAGCTTATCGTCGGACAGGGGGCTAAAACTGTTTTTT. It yields the protein CASSLSSDRGLKLFF.

The table lists this clonotype with a few counts. The chain joins TRBV4-1 to TRBJ2-5, with no clear D. The CDR3 length is 17 residues. From germline, CDR1 is MGHRA and CDR2 YSYEKL. The V and J ends lost 1 base and 1 base respectively, with 16 bases between them. The CDR3 loop reads CASSQVPGPRTQETQYF. For the CDR3, the DNA is TGCGCCAGCAGCCAAGTCCCCGGTCCTCGGACCCAAGAGACCCAGTACTTC.

The chain couples TRBV10-3 to TRBJ2-5, with TRBD2 matching 7 bases. The germline gives CDR1 ENHRY, CDR2 SYGVKD. The CDR3 has 13 residues. V trimming: 7 bases; J trimming: 5 bases; junction bases outside the gene matches: 7. The CDR3 sequence is CAITRRGGETQYF. The CDR3 DNA sequence: TGTGCCATCACAAGGCGGGGAGGGGAGACCCAGTACTTC.

This clonotype was detected a few times. The chain joins TRBV5-1 to TRBJ2-5; TRBD2 might be the D (6 bases). CDR1 is SGHRS, CDR2 YFSETQ, per germline. The CDR3 consists of 13 residues. Trimming removed 4 bases at V and 2 bases at J, with 9 bases between. CDR3 sequence reads: CASSGGGQETQYF. CDR3 bases: TGCGCCAGCAGCGGCGGAGGGCAAGAGACCCAGTACTTC.

There are many counts of this clonotype. The genes are TRBV4-3 and TRBJ2-2; 8 positions agree with TRBD2. The germline gives CDR1 LGHNA, CDR2 YSLEER. The CDR3 consists of 18 residues. The ends lost 0 bases at V and 2 bases at J; junction bases unmatched: 8. The CDR3 region is CASSQEASGGRNTGELFF. CDR3 DNA sequence: TGCGCCAGCAGCCAAGAGGCAAGCGGGGGCCGAAACACCGGGGAGCTGTTTTTT.

This clonotype was seen just once. This rearrangement joins TRBV19 to TRBJ1-5; perhaps TRBD1 as D (5 bases). Germline-derived CDR1 and CDR2 are LNHDA and SQIVND (reference sequence). CDR3 length: 15 residues. V was trimmed by 10 bases and J by 1 base, leaving 17 bases between them. The CDR3 sequence is CATLSSGMSNQPQHF. The DNA of the CDR3 is TGTGCCACCTTGTCCTCAGGGATGAGCAATCAGCCCCAGCATTTT.

This clonotype was detected a few times. J is TRBJ2-1 and V is TRBV10-3, with a tentative D call TRBD2 (6 bases). This CDR3 has 13 amino acids. With 3 bases removed from V and 8 bases from J, the gap between germline ends came to 11 bases. The germline V gene encodes CDR1 ENHRY and CDR2 SYGVKD. CDR3 DNA sequence: TGTGCCATCAGTGATCGACTAGACCATGAGCAGTTCTTC. Translating it yields CAISDRLDHEQFF.

This clonotype was counted ten times or more. The rearrangement uses TRBV29-1 and TRBJ1-2, with 8 bases identical to TRBD1. With V trimmed by 6 bases and J by 7 bases, 7 bases remained unmatched. Germline V gene sequence: CDR1 SQVTM, CDR2 ANQGSEA. The CDR3 runs 12 residues. Here the CDR3 reads CSVEDRVGGYTF. Here the CDR3 DNA reads TGCAGCGTGGAGGACAGGGTGGGTGGCTACACCTTC. The full variable domain, completed using reference TRBV29-1 and TRBJ1-2, is SAVISQKPSRDICQRGTSLTIQCQVDSQVTMMFWYRQQPGQSLTLIATANQGSEATYESGFVIDKFPISRPNLTFSTLTVSNMSPEDSSIYLCSVEDRVGGYTFGSGTRLTVV.